The T cell receptor beta chain under discussion was sequenced for a study of CD8 T cells in Susac syndrome (dated 2019 in TCRdb). For the study in its entirety: The study used repertoire sequencing to test whether antigen drove CD8+ T cell activation and differentiation in Susac syndrome.

To note about this clonotype: This clone's antigen is unknown. Nothing much larger sits one base from this clone, and base qualities are not available.

RNA was extracted using the RNeasy kit, and roughly 0.45 to 1 microgram was reverse transcribed with random hexamers. TCR beta CDR3 regions were amplified with the immunoSEQ multiplex PCR assay covering 54 Vbeta and 13 Jbeta segments. PCR amplification bias was corrected by using a synthetic template baseline for primer optimization and computational correction. As for the authors' bioinformatics: Only productive sequences were kept, with reads annotated to V, D and J genes according to IMGT and analyzed in immunoSEQ Analyzer. Clonality was calculated as one minus the Shannon entropy normalized by log2 of the number of productive unique sequences. Public and private clones were assessed among the 100 most prevalent clones of each patient and control. Clones were defined as Susac-specific when absent from the healthy and MS cohorts, from about 970 published viral clones and from other ImmuneACCESS disease sequences. TCRdb reanalyzed the raw reads on its own, using fastp at Q25 for trimming and MiXCR for clone calling, and kept in-frame beta chains. Each CDR3 protein gets just one entry, which takes the most common genes and DNA from the rows behind it. The V and J calls and clone size come from TCRdb's table, not from the authors' own analysis. Across this sample there are 150,000 to 200,000 distinct CDR3 sequences, with approximately 93% seen only once. About 0.094% of the sample goes to the ten largest clones.

Summary of the overall study and its limitations: The number of individuals in the TCR sequencing and HLA analysis was recognized as being relatively small.

CDR1 and CDR2 were assigned from the germline V gene (reference sequence) as LGHDT and YNNKEL. Trimming removed 2 bases from V and 7 bases from J, leaving 17 bases between the germline ends. Including cysteine and phenylalanine, the CDR3 has 15 amino acids. Only CDR3 DNA is held: 45 bases, read in frame from base 1. Peripheral blood CD8+ and CD4+ T cells from healthy donors, Susac syndrome patients and multiple sclerosis patients were profiled by high-throughput TCR beta sequencing. Treatment-naive patients with stable or active relapsing-remitting disease fulfilling revised McDonald criteria were used as multiple sclerosis controls. Bulk CD8+ and CD4+ T cells were purified by magnetic negative isolation, whereas CD8+ TEMRA cells were enriched by FACS. Blood was drawn into EDTA tubes, processed within 24 hours, and PBMCs were isolated by density gradient centrifugation. PBMCs destined for TCR sequencing were cryopreserved in liquid nitrogen and later thawed in a 37 °C water bath. A purity of at least 90% was achieved for sorted or isolated CD4+, CD8+ and CD8+ TEMRA cells.

Sequenced material: CD4+ T cells from PBMCs. The chain joins TRBV3-1 to TRBJ1-2, with the identity of the D gene unclear. The origin of this receptor is a human donor with multiple sclerosis. The CDR3 region has the sequence CASSQLFSGRSGYTF. The DNA sequence is TGTGCCAGCAGCCAATTGTTTTCCGGGAGGTCTGGCTACACCTTC.